This T cell receptor (beta chain) comes out of a study of cytomegalovirus exposure and HLA in healthy donors. General study results and limits: When a later analysis compared HLA-associated TCR beta chains with equally common others, the HLA-associated chains turned out to be more clonally expanded and to have lower generation probabilities. Later work found most CMV-associated TCR beta chains apparently HLA-restricted.

Germline assignment: CDR1 MNHEY and CDR2 SMNVEV (reference sequence). The CDR3 consists of 16 residues. Trimming removed 6 bases at V and 6 bases at J, with 20 bases between. Those who donated were healthy bone marrow donors. 13 Jbeta primers and 60 Vbeta primers were used for the PCR. In the original processing: There were around 78 million unique TCR beta chains by a later count, and around 10 million of them were shared. The assay was immunoSEQ multiplex PCR, and TCRdb's table has in-frame clones only and misses some. That table supplies the V and J calls and clone size; D and trimming were determined from the DNA. The sample gives about 140,000 clones, 60% to 80% of which show up once; 2% to 2.5% is in the top ten. With respect to this clone: Its antigen is as yet unknown.

This TCR was sampled from a man aged 30-40 years in good health and CMV-seronegative. The chain has TRBV27 and TRBJ1-4; D possibly corresponds to TRBD1 (6 bases). Sequencing was done on a sample of PBMCs. The CDR3, as DNA: TGTGCCAGCAGACACCGCCCCCCACAGGGCGATGAAAAACTGTTTTTT. The encoded protein is CASRHRPPQGDEKLFF.